Shown below are 5 T cell receptor beta chains from a single sample sequenced in a study of blood T cell repertoires in COVID-19. Profiled with immunoSEQ multiplex PCR; TCRdb holds only in-frame clones, not every one. The sample lists about 120,000 clones, about 91% occurring once. Material: peripheral blood. The receptors here all came from a man aged 50 to 59 with acute or convalescent COVID-19.

Here the CDR3 reads CASSRWEVEEQYF. Written as DNA, the CDR3 is TGTGCCAGCAGCAGATGGGAGGTTGAGGAGCAGTACTTC. V gene TRBV5-6 combines with J gene TRBJ2-7, with D perhaps matching TRBD2 (6 bases). V lost 4 bases, J lost 7 bases, and 15 bases lay in between. Germline CDR1 reads SGHDT; CDR2 reads YYEEEE. This CDR3 spans 13 amino acids.

This chain joins TRBV19 and TRBJ1-1, with D unclear. The CDR3 runs to 14 residues. Trimming shortened V by 0 bases and J by 2 bases, and 7 bases separated the two germline ends. CDR1 is LNHDA, CDR2 SQIVND, per germline (reference sequence). The CDR3 nucleotides read TGTGCCAGTAGTATAGAACGGGGTAACACTGAAGCTTTCTTT. This gives the protein CASSIERGNTEAFF.

The chain has TRBV18 and TRBJ1-2; 8 bases align to TRBD1. The V and J ends lost 3 bases and 4 bases, in that order; junction bases with no gene match: 4. CDR3 length equals 14 residues. Germline assignment: CDR1 KGHSH and CDR2 LQKENI. CDR3 nucleotide sequence: TGTGCCAGCTCACCCCGGACAGGGCCCTATGGCTACACCTTC. This translates into CASSPRTGPYGYTF.

The rearrangement uses TRBV28 and TRBJ1-1; D possibly corresponds to TRBD1 (5 bases). V lost 6 bases and J 3 bases, leaving 11 bases between the germline ends. The CDR3 totals 13 residues. Looked up from germline, CDR1 is MDHEN and CDR2 is SYDVKM. The DNA of the CDR3 is TGTGCCAGCAGCCACTTACAGGACACTGAAGCTTTCTTT. It specifies CASSHLQDTEAFF.

The V call is TRBV5-1, the J call TRBJ2-3, with TRBD1 as a possible D gene (6 bases). Trimming took 4 bases from V and 2 from J, leaving 20 bases between them. The CDR3 runs 17 residues. Germline V lookup: CDR1 SGHRS, CDR2 YFSETQ. The CDR3: CASSLLPGTRITDTQYF. As DNA, the CDR3 is TGCGCCAGCAGCCTCCTACCCGGGACACGAATCACAGATACGCAGTATTTT.